The clone carrying this TCR beta chain turned up a few times. The antigen is undetermined. The sample belongs to a study of T cells after yellow fever vaccination. General observations from the study: Researchers report a weaker secondary response that nonetheless peaked faster, day 5 versus 15. Some clonotypes, a small share, were shared between CD4 and CD8 compartments.

Trimming removed 4 bases from V and 2 bases from J; junction bases left unmatched: 15. Germline V gene data show CDR1 as SGHAT and CDR2 as FQNNGV. The CDR3 is 19 residues long. 5'RACE template switching produced TCR cDNA carrying a universal primer site and UMIs. TCRdb independently ran MiXCR on the 5' RACE reads; one entry per CDR3 protein. The sample has around 360,000 distinct CDR3 sequences, under 14% seen once. This sequence originates from a man younger than 35 who received the YFV17D yellow fever vaccine. The chain is built from TRBV11-2 and TRBJ2-4; 9 positions agree with TRBD1. The source was PBMCs, collected on the day of the first yellow fever vaccination. CDR3 protein: CASSSWTGVPSFTKNIQYF. CDR3 coding DNA: TGTGCCAGCAGCTCCTGGACAGGGGTGCCATCGTTTACCAAAAACATTCAGTACTTC.